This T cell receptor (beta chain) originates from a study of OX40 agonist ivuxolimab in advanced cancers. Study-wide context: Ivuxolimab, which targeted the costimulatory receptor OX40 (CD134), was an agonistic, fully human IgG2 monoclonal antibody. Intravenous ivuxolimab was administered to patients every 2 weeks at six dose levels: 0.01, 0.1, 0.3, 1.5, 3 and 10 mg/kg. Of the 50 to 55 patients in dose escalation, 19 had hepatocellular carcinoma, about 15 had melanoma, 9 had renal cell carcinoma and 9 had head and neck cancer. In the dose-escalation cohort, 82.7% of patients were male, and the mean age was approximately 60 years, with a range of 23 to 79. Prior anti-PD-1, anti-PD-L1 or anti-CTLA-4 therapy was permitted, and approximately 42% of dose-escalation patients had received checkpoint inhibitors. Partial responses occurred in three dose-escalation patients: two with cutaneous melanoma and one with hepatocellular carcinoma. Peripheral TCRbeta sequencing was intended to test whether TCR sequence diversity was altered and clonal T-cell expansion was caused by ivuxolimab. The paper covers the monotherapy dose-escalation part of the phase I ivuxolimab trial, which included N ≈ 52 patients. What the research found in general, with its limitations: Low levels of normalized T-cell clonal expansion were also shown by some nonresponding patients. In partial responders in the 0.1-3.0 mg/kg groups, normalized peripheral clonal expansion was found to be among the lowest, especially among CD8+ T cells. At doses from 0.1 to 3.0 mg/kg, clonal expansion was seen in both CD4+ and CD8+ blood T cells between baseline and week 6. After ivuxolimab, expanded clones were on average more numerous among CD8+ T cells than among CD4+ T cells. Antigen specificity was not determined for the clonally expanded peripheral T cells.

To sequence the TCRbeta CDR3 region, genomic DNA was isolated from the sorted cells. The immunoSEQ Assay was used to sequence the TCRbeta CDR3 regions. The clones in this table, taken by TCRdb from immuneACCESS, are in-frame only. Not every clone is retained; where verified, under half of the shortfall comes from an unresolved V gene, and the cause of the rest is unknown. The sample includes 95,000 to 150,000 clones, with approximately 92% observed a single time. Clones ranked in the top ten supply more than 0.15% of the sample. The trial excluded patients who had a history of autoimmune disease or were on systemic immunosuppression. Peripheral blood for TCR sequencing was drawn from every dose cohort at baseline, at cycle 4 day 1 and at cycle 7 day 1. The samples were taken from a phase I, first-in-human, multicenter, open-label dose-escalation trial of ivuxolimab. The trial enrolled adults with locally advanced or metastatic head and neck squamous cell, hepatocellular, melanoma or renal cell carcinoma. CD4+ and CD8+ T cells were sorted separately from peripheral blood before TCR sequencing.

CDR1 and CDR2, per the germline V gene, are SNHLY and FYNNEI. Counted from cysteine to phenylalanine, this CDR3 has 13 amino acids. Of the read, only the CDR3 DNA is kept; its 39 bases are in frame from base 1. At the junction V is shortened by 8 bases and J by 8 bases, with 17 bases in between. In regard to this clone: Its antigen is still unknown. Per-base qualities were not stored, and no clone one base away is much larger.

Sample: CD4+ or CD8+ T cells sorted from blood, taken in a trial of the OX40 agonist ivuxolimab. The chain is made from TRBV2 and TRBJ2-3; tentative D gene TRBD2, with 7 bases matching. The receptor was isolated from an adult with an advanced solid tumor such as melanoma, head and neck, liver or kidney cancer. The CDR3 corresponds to CASSKGGAATQYF. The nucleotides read TGTGCCAGCTCAAAGGGGGGGGCCGCTACGCAGTATTTT.